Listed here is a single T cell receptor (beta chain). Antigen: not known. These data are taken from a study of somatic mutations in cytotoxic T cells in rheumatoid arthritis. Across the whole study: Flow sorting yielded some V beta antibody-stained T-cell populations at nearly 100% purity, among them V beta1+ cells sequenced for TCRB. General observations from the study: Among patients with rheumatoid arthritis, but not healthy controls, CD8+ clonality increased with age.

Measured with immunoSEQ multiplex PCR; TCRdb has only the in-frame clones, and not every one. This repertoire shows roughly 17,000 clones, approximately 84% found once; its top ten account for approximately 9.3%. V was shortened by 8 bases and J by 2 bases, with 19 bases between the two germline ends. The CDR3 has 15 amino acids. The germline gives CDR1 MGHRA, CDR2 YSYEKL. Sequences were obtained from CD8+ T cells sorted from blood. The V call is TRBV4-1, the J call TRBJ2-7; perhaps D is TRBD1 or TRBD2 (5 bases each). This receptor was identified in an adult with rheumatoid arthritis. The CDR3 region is CASGPGTATTYEQYF. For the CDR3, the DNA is TGCGCCAGCGGTCCCGGGACGGCTACTACCTACGAGCAGTACTTC.